The source of this T cell receptor beta chain is a study of blood T cells in healthy people across ages. Primers used in a second PCR of about 6 to 12 cycles were a sample-barcoded 5' primer and a J-beta primer mix. One entry per CDR3 protein results from TCRdb running MiXCR on the 5' RACE reads. The sample consists of 1.2 million to 1.5 million distinct CDR3 sequences, 35% to 45% of them appearing once. Germline V lookup: CDR1 KGHDR, CDR2 SFDVKD. The CDR3 is 13 amino acids. The V and J ends lost 5 bases and 0 bases respectively, with 5 bases between them. The sequence was obtained from a woman in her late teens or twenties in good health. Sequencing used blood. The V and J genes are TRBV24-1 and TRBJ2-3; D uncertain. The CDR3 here is CATSAQSTDTQYF. DNA for the CDR3: TGTGCCACCAGTGCCCAGAGCACAGATACGCAGTATTTT.